The 10 T cell receptor beta chains in this list originate from one sample, sequenced in a study of breast tumors, draining lymph nodes, adjacent tissues. The lymph nodes were axillary draining lymph nodes from breast cancer patients. Each CDR3 protein is one row after TCRdb ran MiXCR on the multiplex PCR reads. This table has 250,000 or so distinct CDR3 sequences, over 25% appearing once. Sequencing used axillary lymph node tissue. The receptor set was obtained from a female donor with breast cancer. Some clones in this sample may be carry-over from other donors' samples.

This clonotype was observed many times. The chain carries TRBV5-1 and TRBJ2-7, with D possibly matching TRBD1 (5 bases). The CDR3 is 12 amino acids. CDR1 SGHRS and CDR2 YFSETQ come from the germline V gene. Trimming took off 6 bases at V and 3 bases at J, with 10 bases between the two ends. CDR3 in DNA: TGCGCCAGCATGGGGCCTGGCTACGAGCAGTACTTC. It translates to CASMGPGYEQYF.

At least ten counts were recorded for this clonotype. The V and J genes are TRBV15 and TRBJ1-6; D is ambiguous. Germline V gene data show CDR1 as LNHNV and CDR2 as YYDKDF (reference sequence). V lost 1 base and J 9 bases, leaving 13 bases between the germline ends. The length of the CDR3 is 15 residues. DNA for the CDR3: TGTGCCACCAGCAGAGTCCGGATCCCTAGTTCACCCCTCCACTTT. Translated, it gives CATSRVRIPSSPLHF.

This rearrangement joins TRBV6-5 to TRBJ2-1; the D gene is possibly TRBD2 (6 bases). The CDR3 length is 16 residues. Looked up from germline, CDR1 is MNHEY and CDR2 is SVGAGI. V lost 6 bases and J 3 bases, leaving 18 bases between the germline ends. The CDR3 here is CASRKLTSPGYNEQFF. CDR3 sequence (DNA): TGTGCCAGCAGAAAACTTACTAGCCCAGGCTACAATGAGCAGTTCTTC.

This clonotype was seen just once. Given the absence of the conserved phenylalanine or tryptophan at the CDR3 end, a read error is likely. The DNA is left out, because the CDR3 cannot be placed on it with certainty; the CDR3 is given as TCRdb lists it. This chain uses TRBV27 with TRBJ2-1; the table's D gene call, TRBD1, was not cross checked with the DNA. The CDR3 is 11 residues long, counting both termini. Germline loops: CDR1 MNHEY, CDR2 SMNVEV (reference sequence). The CDR3 loop reads CASSSLSTRGH.

This clonotype has just a few counts. A read error may explain this, as a much larger clone is one base away. This chain joins TRBV14 and TRBJ2-7, with unresolved D. Germline V gives CDR1 SGHDN, CDR2 FVKESK. CDR3 length equals 14 residues. CDR3 DNA sequence: TGTGCCAGCAGCCCTCGATCCCCAACCTACGAGCAGTCCTTC. Protein product: CASSPRSPTYEQSF.

This clonotype was seen many times. The rearrangement joins TRBV5-1 to TRBJ2-3; D is ambiguous. Germline CDR1 SGHRS, CDR2 YFSETQ. The CDR3 runs to 15 residues. Trimming shortened V by 0 bases and J by 1 base, and 9 bases separated the two germline ends. CDR3 loop: CASSLVQTRTDTQYF. The CDR3 DNA follows: TGCGCCAGCAGCTTGGTGCAAACTCGCACAGATACGCAGTATTTT.

This chain joins TRBV6-4 and TRBJ2-1, with 8 nucleotides matching TRBD2. From germline, CDR1 is MRHNA and CDR2 SNTAGT. The trim removed 5 bases at V and 0 bases at J, leaving 12 bases unmatched. The CDR3 totals 18 residues. In nucleotides, the CDR3 is TGTGCCAGCAGTCACACCCCACTACTAGCGGTCTCCTACAATGAGCAGTTCTTC. Translated: CASSHTPLLAVSYNEQFF.

The chain carries TRBV11-3 and TRBJ2-4; tentatively, D is TRBD2 (5 bases). CDR3 length: 14 amino acids. V lost 1 base, J lost 10 bases, and 14 bases lay in between. Germline CDR1 and CDR2: SGHNT and YENEEA. CDR3 protein: CASSLGASSLIQYF. The CDR3 DNA reads TGTGCCAGCAGCTTAGGGGCTAGCAGCCTAATTCAGTACTTC.

This clonotype was found a few times. A much larger clone lies a single base off, so this may be a read error. The rearrangement uses TRBV2 and TRBJ1-5; 7 bases map to TRBD1. The length of the CDR3 is 17 residues. Germline loops: CDR1 SNHLY, CDR2 FYNNEI. In DNA form, the CDR3 reads TGTGCCTGCAGTGAAGCGCAAGGGGGCTATAGCAATCAGCCCCAGCATTTT. This translates into CACSEAQGGYSNQPQHF.

This clonotype was counted ten times or more. The chain links TRBV30 to TRBJ2-2; D gene uncertain. In germline, CDR1 is GTSNPN, CDR2 SVGIG (reference sequence). Trimming removed 0 bases at V and 9 bases at J, with 14 bases between. CDR3 length: 14 residues. CDR3: CAWSVTRPERELFF. CDR3 DNA sequence: TGTGCCTGGAGTGTAACCCGTCCCGAAAGGGAGCTGTTTTTT.